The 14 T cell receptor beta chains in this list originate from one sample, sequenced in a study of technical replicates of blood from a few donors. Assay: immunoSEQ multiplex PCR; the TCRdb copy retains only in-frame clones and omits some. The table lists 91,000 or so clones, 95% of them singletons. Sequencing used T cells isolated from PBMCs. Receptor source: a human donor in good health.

The CDR3 DNA reads TGTGCCAGCAGCCAAGACGTTTCTGGAAACACCATATATTTT. Amino acids: CASSQDVSGNTIYF. This chain uses TRBV14 with TRBJ1-3; D is undetermined. V gave up 0 bases and J gave up 1 base, with 4 bases separating them. The CDR3 runs to 14 residues. CDR1 is SGHDN, CDR2 FVKESK, per germline. Together with reference TRBV14 and TRBJ1-3, the CDR3 gives the full variable domain: EAGVTQFPSHSVIEKGQTVTLRCDPISGHDNLYWYRRVMGKEIKFLLHFVKESKQDESGMPNNRFLAERTGGTYSTLKVQPAELEDSGVYFCASSQDVSGNTIYFGEGSWLTVV.

This CDR3 is CASSVGTGGWGTNEKLFF. CDR3 coding DNA: TGTGCCAGCAGCGTAGGGACAGGGGGATGGGGAACTAATGAAAAACTGTTTTTT. V usage is TRBV9 and J usage is TRBJ1-4; 10 positions match TRBD1. The CDR3 is 18 amino acids. V was pared by 0 bases and J by 1 base, with 6 bases of the junction left unmatched. CDR1 and CDR2 from the germline V gene are SGDLS and YYNGEE.

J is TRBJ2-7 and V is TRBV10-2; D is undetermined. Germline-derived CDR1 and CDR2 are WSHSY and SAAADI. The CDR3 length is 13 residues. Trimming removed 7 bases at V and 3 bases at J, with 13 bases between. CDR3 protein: CASTSTVLYEQYF. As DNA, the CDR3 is TGCGCCAGCACCTCGACTGTACTCTACGAGCAGTACTTC.

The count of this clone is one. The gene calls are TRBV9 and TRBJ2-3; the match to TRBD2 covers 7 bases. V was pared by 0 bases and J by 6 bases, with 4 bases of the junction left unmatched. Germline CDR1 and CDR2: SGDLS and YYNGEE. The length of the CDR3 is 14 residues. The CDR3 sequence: CASSVGGGSDTQYF. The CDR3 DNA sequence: TGTGCCAGCAGCGTAGGGGGGGGGTCCGATACGCAGTATTTT.

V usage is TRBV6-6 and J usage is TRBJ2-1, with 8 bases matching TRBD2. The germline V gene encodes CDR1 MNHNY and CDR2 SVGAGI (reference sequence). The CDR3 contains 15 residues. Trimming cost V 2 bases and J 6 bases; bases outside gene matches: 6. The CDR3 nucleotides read TGTGCCAGCAGTTACCTCGGGAGGGGCGCCAATGAGCAGTTCTTC. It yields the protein CASSYLGRGANEQFF.

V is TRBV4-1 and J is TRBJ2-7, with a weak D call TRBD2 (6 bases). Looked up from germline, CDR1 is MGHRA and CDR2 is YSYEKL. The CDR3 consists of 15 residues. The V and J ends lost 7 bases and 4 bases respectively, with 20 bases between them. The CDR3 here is CASTPVSGATYEQYF. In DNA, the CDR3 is TGCGCCAGCACCCCTGTTTCGGGAGCTACATACGAGCAGTACTTC.

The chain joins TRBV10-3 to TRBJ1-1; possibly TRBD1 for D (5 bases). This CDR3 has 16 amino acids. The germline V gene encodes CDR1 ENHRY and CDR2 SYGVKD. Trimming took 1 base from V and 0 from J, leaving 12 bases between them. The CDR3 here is CAISEYAGSMNTEAFF. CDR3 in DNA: TGTGCCATCAGTGAGTACGCAGGGTCCATGAACACTGAAGCTTTCTTT.

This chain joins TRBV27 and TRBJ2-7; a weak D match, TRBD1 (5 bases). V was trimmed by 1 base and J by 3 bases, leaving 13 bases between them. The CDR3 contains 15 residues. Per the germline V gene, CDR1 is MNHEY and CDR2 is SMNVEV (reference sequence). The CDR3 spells CASSLLGVGYYEQYF. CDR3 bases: TGTGCCAGCAGTTTATTAGGGGTTGGTTACTACGAGCAGTACTTC.

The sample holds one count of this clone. CDR3 DNA sequence: TGTGCCAGCACCTATTTTAGCGGGAGGGCCGTAAATGAGCAGTTCTTC. Protein product: CASTYFSGRAVNEQFF. This chain uses TRBV27 with TRBJ2-1; 11 positions agree with TRBD2. The CDR3 is made up of 16 amino acids. The germline CDR1 and CDR2 sequences are MNHEY and SMNVEV (reference sequence). The ends lost 7 bases at V and 7 bases at J; junction bases unmatched: 12.

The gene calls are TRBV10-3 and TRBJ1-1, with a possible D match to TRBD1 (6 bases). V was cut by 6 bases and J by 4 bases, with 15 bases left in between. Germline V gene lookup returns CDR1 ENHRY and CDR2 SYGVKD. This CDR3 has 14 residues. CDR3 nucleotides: TGTGCCATCAGCGACCGGGAGGGGGGCACTGAAGCTTTCTTT. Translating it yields CAISDREGGTEAFF.

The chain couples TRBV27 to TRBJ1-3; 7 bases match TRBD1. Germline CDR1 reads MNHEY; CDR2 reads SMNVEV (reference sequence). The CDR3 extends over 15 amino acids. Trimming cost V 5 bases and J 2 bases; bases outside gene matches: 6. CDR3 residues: CASSETGATGNTIYF. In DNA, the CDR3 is TGTGCCAGCAGTGAAACAGGGGCGACTGGAAACACCATATATTTT.

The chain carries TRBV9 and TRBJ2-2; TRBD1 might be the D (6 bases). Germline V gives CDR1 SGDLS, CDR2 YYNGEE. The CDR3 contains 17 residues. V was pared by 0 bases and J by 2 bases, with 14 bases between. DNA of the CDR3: TGTGCCAGCAGCGTAGAGTCCGGGACACCTAACACCGGGGAGCTGTTTTTT. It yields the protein CASSVESGTPNTGELFF. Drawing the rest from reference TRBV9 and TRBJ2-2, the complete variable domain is DSGVTQTPKHLITATGQRVTLRCSPRSGDLSVYWYQQSLDQGLQFLIQYYNGEERAKGNILERFSAQQFPDLHSELNLSSLELGDSALYFCASSVESGTPNTGELFFGEGSRLTVL.

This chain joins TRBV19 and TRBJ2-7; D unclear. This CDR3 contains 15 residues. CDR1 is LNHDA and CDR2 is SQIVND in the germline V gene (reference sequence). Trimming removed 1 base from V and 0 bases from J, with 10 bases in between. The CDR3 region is CASSIVADSSYEQYF. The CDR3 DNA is TGTGCCAGTAGTATAGTGGCAGACTCCTCCTACGAGCAGTACTTC.

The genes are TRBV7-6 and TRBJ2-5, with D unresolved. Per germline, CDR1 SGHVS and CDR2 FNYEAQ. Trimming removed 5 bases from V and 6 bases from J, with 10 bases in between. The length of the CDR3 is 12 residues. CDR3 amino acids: CASSRGTQTQYF. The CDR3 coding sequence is TGTGCCAGCAGCCGAGGTACGCAGACCCAGTACTTC.